This section outlines one T cell receptor beta chain sequence together with its context. The target antigen is unknown. The sample originates from a study of CD8 T cells in ankylosing spondylitis. Study conclusions and caveats: A motif in TCR beta, a set of 8 or 9 highly homologous variants, appeared characteristic of ankylosing spondylitis blood.

One entry per CDR3 protein, called by TCRdb with MiXCR from the 5' RACE reads. Among around 770,000 distinct CDR3 sequences, about 11% were seen once, and the ten largest hold 0.51%. Sequenced sample: blood, either unsorted or a sorted T cell fraction (not recorded which). The receptor comes from a male donor with ankylosing spondylitis.

CDR3 amino acids: CSAARTGNYGYTF. In nucleotides, the CDR3 is TGCAGTGCGGCCAGGACAGGGAACTATGGCTACACCTTC. The J gene is TRBJ1-2, the V gene TRBV20-1; the match to TRBD1 covers 8 bases. Trimming took 6 bases from V and 2 from J; bases not matched to a gene: 5. The CDR3 extends over 13 amino acids. Per the germline V gene, CDR1 is DFQATT and CDR2 is SNEGSKA (reference sequence).